This T cell receptor (beta chain) was identified during a study of CD8 T cells in Susac syndrome (dated by TCRdb to between 2018 and 2020). In terms of the full investigation: Among the sequenced Susac syndrome patients, about 6 had clinically active disease and about 8 were in clinical remission. Susac syndrome patients were therapy-naive, on corticosteroids (some also receiving IVIg), or on IVIg alone at blood withdrawal. Repertoire sequencing was used to test whether CD8+ T cell activation and differentiation in Susac syndrome was antigen driven. Paper-wide results and their limitations: The CD4+ T cell repertoire of patients with Susac syndrome showed no detectable clonal expansion. The TCR sequencing and HLA analysis was acknowledged to have included a relatively small number of individuals.

Based on the germline V gene, the CDR1 and CDR2 sequences are KGHSH and LQKENI. The CDR3 runs 16 amino acids, cysteine and phenylalanine included. Here the CDR3 DNA is all that survives: 48 bases in frame from base 1. The junction shows trimming of 2 bases on V and 0 bases on J, plus 11 bases between the germline ends. Comment on this clonotype: Its antigen is unknown. No quality values exist for individual bases; no much larger clone is one base distant.

Peripheral blood CD8+ and CD4+ T cells from healthy donors, Susac syndrome patients and multiple sclerosis patients were profiled by high-throughput TCR beta sequencing. Susac syndrome patients met recently defined diagnostic criteria for definite or probable disease. Bulk CD8+ and CD4+ T cells were purified magnetically by negative isolation, whereas CD8+ TEMRA cells were enriched by FACS. Blood was drawn into EDTA tubes, processed within 24 hours, and PBMCs were isolated by density gradient centrifugation. PBMCs intended for TCR sequencing were cryopreserved in liquid nitrogen and were subsequently thawed in a 37 degrees C water bath. Purity of sorted or isolated CD4+, CD8+ and CD8+ TEMRA cells was at least 90%. RNA was extracted with the RNeasy kit and roughly 0.5 to 1 ug was reverse transcribed using random hexamers. The immunoSEQ multiplex PCR assay, which covers 54 Vbeta and 13 Jbeta segments, was used to amplify TCR beta CDR3 regions. Bias from PCR amplification was corrected by using a synthetic template baseline for primer optimization and for computational correction. Concerning the study's data processing: Reads were assigned to V, D and J genes according to IMGT and analyzed in immunoSEQ Analyzer, with only productive sequences retained. Clonality was computed as one minus Shannon entropy normalized by log2 of the number of productive unique sequences. Public and private clones were assessed among the 100 most prevalent clones of each patient and control. Clones were defined as Susac-specific if absent from the healthy and MS cohorts, from 900 to 1,300 published viral clones and from other ImmuneACCESS disease sequences. TCRdb itself trimmed the public reads at Q25 with fastp, ran MiXCR and retained productive beta chains. Rows with one shared CDR3 protein collapse into an entry with the most common genes and DNA. These V and J calls derive from TCRdb rather than the authors' analysis. This sample comprises roughly 200,000 distinct CDR3 sequences, around 94% of them detected only once. The ten largest make up 0.099% of the sample.

The receptor was derived from a human donor with Susac syndrome. Here the chain combines TRBV18 and TRBJ2-1; TRBD2 could be the D gene, as 5 bases match. Material: CD4+ T cells from PBMCs. CDR3 protein: CASSPGGGSSYNEQFF. The base sequence is TGTGCCAGCTCACCAGGAGGTGGGAGCTCCTACAATGAGCAGTTCTTC.